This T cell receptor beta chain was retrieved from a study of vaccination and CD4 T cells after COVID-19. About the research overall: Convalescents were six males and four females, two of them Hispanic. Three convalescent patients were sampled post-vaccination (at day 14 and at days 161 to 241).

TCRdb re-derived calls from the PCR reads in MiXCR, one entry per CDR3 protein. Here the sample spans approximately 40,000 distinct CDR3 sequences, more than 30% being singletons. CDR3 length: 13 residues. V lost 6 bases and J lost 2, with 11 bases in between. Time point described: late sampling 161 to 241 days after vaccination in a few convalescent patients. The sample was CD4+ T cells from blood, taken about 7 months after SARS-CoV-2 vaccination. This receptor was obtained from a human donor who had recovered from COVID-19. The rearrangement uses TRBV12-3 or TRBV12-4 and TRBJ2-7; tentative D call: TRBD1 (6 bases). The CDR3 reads CASSPGHTYEQYF. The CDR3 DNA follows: TGTGCCAGCAGCCCGGGACATACCTACGAGCAGTACTTC.